These 23 T cell receptor beta chains were all obtained from the same sample, sequenced in a study of regulatory T cells. Primers: 52 TRBV forward and 13 TRBJ reverse. Generated by immunoSEQ multiplex PCR, the TCRdb table keeps only in-frame clones and is missing some. The repertoire has about 20,000 clones, approximately 93% of them found once; the top ten carry 3.5% to 4%. Input material: CD8+ T cells sorted from blood. The receptor set was obtained from a child aged 2-15 years with CD3G deficiency.

This clone was observed once. The genes are TRBV4-1 and TRBJ2-1; 7 bases line up with TRBD2. After removal of 2 bases from V and 10 bases from J, the junction contained 5 bases not matched to a gene. Germline CDR1 MGHRA, CDR2 YSYEKL. This CDR3 is 13 amino acids long. The chain's CDR3 is CASSQTGGGEQFF. In DNA form, the CDR3 reads TGCGCCAGCAGCCAAACGGGAGGAGGCGAGCAGTTCTTC.

This chain joins TRBV28 and TRBJ2-5, with D maybe TRBD1 (6 bases). This CDR3 spans 14 amino acids. Germline values: CDR1 MDHEN, CDR2 SYDVKM. Trimming shortened V by 5 bases and J by 1 base, and 11 bases separated the two germline ends. DNA for the CDR3: TGTGCCAGCAGTAACCGGGACATCCAAGAGACCCAGTACTTC. It encodes CASSNRDIQETQYF.

The chain uses TRBV28 and TRBJ1-2, with D unresolved. Trimming shortened V by 3 bases and J by 4 bases, and 12 bases separated the two germline ends. The CDR3 is 14 residues long. CDR1 and CDR2 (germline): MDHEN, SYDVKM. In nucleotides, the CDR3 is TGTGCCAGCAGTTTTACAGCGCAACTCTATGGCTACACCTTC. This translates into CASSFTAQLYGYTF.

This chain joins TRBV7-9 and TRBJ2-1; D remains ambiguous. V was trimmed by 2 bases and J by 9 bases, leaving 8 bases between them. The CDR3 contains 12 residues. CDR1 is SEHNR and CDR2 is FQNEAQ in the germline V gene (reference sequence). The CDR3 sequence: CASSLSVGEQFF. Here the CDR3 DNA reads TGTGCCAGCAGCTTAAGCGTAGGTGAGCAGTTCTTC. Complete variable domain (other parts from reference TRBV7-9 and TRBJ2-1): DTGVSQNPRHKITKRGQNVTFRCDPISEHNRLYWYRQTLGQGPEFLTYFQNEAQLEKSRLLSDRFSAERPKGSFSTLEIQRTEQGDSAMYLCASSLSVGEQFFGPGTRLTVL.

The chain combines TRBV28 with TRBJ2-1; 8 nucleotides match TRBD1. From germline, CDR1 is MDHEN and CDR2 SYDVKM. The CDR3 spans 15 residues. Trimming removed 7 bases from V and 5 bases from J; junction bases left unmatched: 10. CDR3 coding DNA: TGTGCCAGCATTCTCGGACAGGGTACGAACAATGAGCAGTTCTTC. Protein product: CASILGQGTNNEQFF.

The chain uses TRBV7-9 and TRBJ1-3, with unresolved D. Looked up from germline, CDR1 is SEHNR and CDR2 is FQNEAQ (reference sequence). V lost 4 bases, J lost 0 bases, and 10 bases lay in between. The CDR3 has 15 residues. In nucleotides, the CDR3 is TGTGCCAGCAGCTCGCCTGACGACTCTGGAAACACCATATATTTT. Protein product: CASSSPDDSGNTIYF.

In this sample, this clone turned up a few times. The DNA of the CDR3 is TGTGCCAGCATGGCCTATTCAGGGGGCCGAGAAAAACTGTTTTTT. Translating gives CASMAYSGGREKLFF. V and J are TRBV28 and TRBJ1-4, with 8 nucleotides matching TRBD1. V trimming: 7 bases; J trimming: 8 bases; junction bases outside the gene matches: 12. The germline gives CDR1 MDHEN, CDR2 SYDVKM. The CDR3 runs to 15 residues.

This chain uses TRBV28 with TRBJ1-4; D is possibly TRBD1 (5 bases). Per germline, CDR1 MDHEN and CDR2 SYDVKM. V lost 2 bases and J 3 bases, leaving 10 bases between the germline ends. The CDR3 is 15 residues long. DNA for the CDR3: TGTGCCAGCAGTTTAAATCAGGGTTCTAATGAAAAACTGTTTTTT. This sequence encodes CASSLNQGSNEKLFF.

The chain employs TRBV28 and TRBJ2-4, with 13 bases matching TRBD2. J gave up 6 bases and V 2 bases, and 1 base lay outside the gene matches. The germline gives CDR1 MDHEN, CDR2 SYDVKM. The CDR3 consists of 15 residues. CDR3 sequence: CASSLGTSGVNIQYF. As DNA, the CDR3 is TGTGCCAGCAGTTTAGGGACTAGCGGGGTAAACATTCAGTACTTC.

The V call is TRBV28, the J call TRBJ2-1; D may be TRBD2 (5 bases). The V and J ends lost 5 bases and 4 bases respectively, with 15 bases between them. The germline CDR1 and CDR2 sequences are MDHEN and SYDVKM. CDR3 size: 15 residues. The CDR3 bases are TGTGCCAGCAGTGACGAGTCTAGCCAGTACAATGAGCAGTTCTTC. Translating it yields CASSDESSQYNEQFF.

This chain joins TRBV28 and TRBJ2-2, with 16 bases matching TRBD2. The trim removed 5 bases at V and 2 bases at J, leaving 8 bases unmatched. Germline V gives CDR1 MDHEN, CDR2 SYDVKM. This CDR3 comprises 19 residues. CDR3 amino acids: CASSRPGLAGGPNTGELFF. The CDR3 region has the DNA TGTGCCAGCAGTCGCCCGGGACTAGCGGGAGGGCCAAACACCGGGGAGCTGTTTTTT.

The chain employs TRBV7-8 and TRBJ2-7; 9 bases are a match to TRBD2. This CDR3 has 16 residues. Germline assignment: CDR1 SGHVS and CDR2 FQNEAQ. With V trimmed by 6 bases and J by 6 bases, 15 bases remained unmatched. The CDR3: CASSLTISGRTVEQYF. The CDR3 DNA reads as TGTGCCAGCAGTCTTACTATTAGCGGGAGAACCGTCGAGCAGTACTTC.

This clone appeared once. V and J are TRBV11-2 and TRBJ2-7; D possibly matches TRBD1 or TRBD2 (5 bases each). V was trimmed by 5 bases and J by 3 bases, leaving 17 bases between them. The germline CDR1 and CDR2 sequences are SGHAT and FQNNGV. This CDR3 is built from 15 residues. Written as DNA, the CDR3 is TGTGCCAGCAGCCTAGGACACGGGACCTACTACGAGCAGTACTTC. Encoded protein: CASSLGHGTYYEQYF. The complete variable domain, with remaining parts taken from reference TRBV11-2 and TRBJ2-7, reads EAGVAQSPRYKIIEKRQSVAFWCNPISGHATLYWYQQILGQGPKLLIQFQNNGVVDDSQLPKDRFSAERLKGVDSTLKIQPAKLEDSAVYLCASSLGHGTYYEQYFGPGTRLTVT.

The rearrangement joins TRBV10-1 to TRBJ2-1; 9 bases fit TRBD1. In germline, CDR1 is WNHNN, CDR2 SYGVQD (reference sequence). The V segment lost 10 bases and the J segment 4 bases; nucleotides outside the gene matches: 5. The CDR3 contains 13 residues. The CDR3 DNA sequence: TGCGCCATCACCGGGACAGGGTACAATGAGCAGTTCTTC. Its protein is CAITGTGYNEQFF.

This sequence joins TRBV6-1 and TRBJ1-1; D call uncertain. Germline lookup yields CDR1 MNHNS and CDR2 SASEGT. The CDR3 totals 11 residues. Trimming shortened V by 4 bases and J by 3 bases, and 3 bases separated the two germline ends. CDR3 coding DNA: TGTGCCAGCAGTGCGCACACTGAAGCTTTCTTT. This gives the protein CASSAHTEAFF.

This chain uses TRBV5-1 with TRBJ1-1; TRBD1 agrees at 7 bases. Germline V gives CDR1 SGHRS, CDR2 YFSETQ. With V trimmed by 2 bases and J by 4 bases, 2 bases remained unmatched. The CDR3 runs to 13 residues. CDR3 nucleotide sequence: TGCGCCAGCAGCTTCGCAGGGGGCACTGAAGCTTTCTTT. Protein: CASSFAGGTEAFF.

The chain uses TRBV5-1 and TRBJ2-2; D not certain. CDR1 is SGHRS, CDR2 YFSETQ, per germline. The CDR3 has 12 amino acids. V shed 2 bases and J shed 7 bases, with 6 bases lying between them. This chain's CDR3 is CASSLMDGELFF. As DNA, the CDR3 is TGCGCCAGCAGCTTAATGGACGGGGAGCTGTTTTTT.

The V call is TRBV7-8, the J call TRBJ2-1; D is ambiguous. The ends were cut back, 2 bases at V and 9 bases at J, with 14 bases in the middle. Germline V gives CDR1 SGHVS, CDR2 FQNEAQ. The CDR3 is 14 amino acids. The CDR3 loop reads CASSLRPLDGEQFF. CDR3 nucleotide sequence: TGTGCCAGCAGCTTAAGGCCATTGGACGGTGAGCAGTTCTTC. Filled out from reference TRBV7-8 and TRBJ2-1, the complete variable domain reads GAGVSQSPRYKVAKRGQDVALRCDPISGHVSLFWYQQALGQGPEFLTYFQNEAQLDKSGLPSDRFFAERPEGSVSTLKIQRTQQEDSAVYLCASSLRPLDGEQFFGPGTRLTVL.

The rearrangement uses TRBV10-3 and TRBJ2-7; D not resolved. Germline CDR1 is ENHRY and CDR2 is SYGVKD. Trimming left V 2 bases short and J 3 bases short, with 8 bases between. This CDR3 is 13 amino acids long. For the CDR3, the DNA is TGTGCCATCAGTGAGGACCTAGGCTACGAGCAGTACTTC. Its translation is CAISEDLGYEQYF.

This chain uses TRBV10-2 with TRBJ2-1; D might be TRBD2 (5 bases). Between the trimmed V and J ends, which lost 6 bases and 6 bases, there was a span of 12 bases. From germline, CDR1 is WSHSY and CDR2 SAAADI. The CDR3 loop spans 13 amino acids. CDR3 bases: TGCGCCAGCAGCGGGATGATCCGCAATGAGCAGTTCTTC. Protein product: CASSGMIRNEQFF.

The chain couples TRBV28 to TRBJ2-7; TRBD2 agrees at 7 bases. Germline values: CDR1 MDHEN, CDR2 SYDVKM. V shed 5 bases and J 4 bases; nucleotides not matched to a gene: 8. CDR3 length: 14 amino acids. The CDR3, as DNA: TGTGCCAGCAGTCCCATGGGGGAGGGATACGAGCAGTACTTC. Amino acids: CASSPMGEGYEQYF.

The gene calls are TRBV19 and TRBJ2-7, with D perhaps assigned TRBD1 or TRBD2 (5 bases each). This CDR3 has 13 residues. CDR1 is LNHDA and CDR2 is SQIVND in the germline V gene (reference sequence). V was cut by 2 bases and J by 7 bases, with 12 bases left in between. The CDR3 sequence is CASSISGTGEQYF. The DNA of the CDR3 is TGTGCCAGTAGTATATCAGGGACGGGAGAGCAGTACTTC.

The V and J genes are TRBV28 and TRBJ2-3; D possibly matches TRBD1 or TRBD2 (6 bases each). V was pared by 4 bases and J by 3 bases, with 11 bases between. Germline lookup yields CDR1 MDHEN and CDR2 SYDVKM. There are 14 residues in the CDR3. CDR3 bases: TGTGCCAGCAGTTACCCGGGGGCTACAGATACGCAGTATTTT. Amino acids: CASSYPGATDTQYF.